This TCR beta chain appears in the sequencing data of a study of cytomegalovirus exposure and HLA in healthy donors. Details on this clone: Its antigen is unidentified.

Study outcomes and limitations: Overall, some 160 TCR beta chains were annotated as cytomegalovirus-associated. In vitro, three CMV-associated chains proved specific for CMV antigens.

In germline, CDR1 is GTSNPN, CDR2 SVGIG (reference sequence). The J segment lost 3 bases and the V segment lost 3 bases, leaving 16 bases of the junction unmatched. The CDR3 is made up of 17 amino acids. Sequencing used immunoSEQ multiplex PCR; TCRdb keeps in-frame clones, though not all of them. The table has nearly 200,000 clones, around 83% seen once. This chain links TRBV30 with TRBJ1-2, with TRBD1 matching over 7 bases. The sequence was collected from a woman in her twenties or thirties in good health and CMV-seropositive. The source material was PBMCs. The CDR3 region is CAWRRTRQGKGYYGYTF. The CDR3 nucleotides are TGTGCCTGGAGGAGAACTCGACAGGGAAAGGGATACTATGGCTACACCTTC.